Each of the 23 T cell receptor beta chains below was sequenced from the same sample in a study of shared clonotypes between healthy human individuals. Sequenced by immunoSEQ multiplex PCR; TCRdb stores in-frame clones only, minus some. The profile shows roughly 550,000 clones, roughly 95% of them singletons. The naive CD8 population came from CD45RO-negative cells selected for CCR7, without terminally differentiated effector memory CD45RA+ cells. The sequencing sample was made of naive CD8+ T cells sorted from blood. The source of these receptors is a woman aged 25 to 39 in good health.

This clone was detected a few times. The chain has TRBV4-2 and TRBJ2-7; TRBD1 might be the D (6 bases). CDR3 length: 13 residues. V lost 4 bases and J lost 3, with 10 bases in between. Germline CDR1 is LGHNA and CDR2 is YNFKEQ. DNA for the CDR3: TGTGCCAGCAGCCCTCCGGACAGCTACGAGCAGTACTTC. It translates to CASSPPDSYEQYF.

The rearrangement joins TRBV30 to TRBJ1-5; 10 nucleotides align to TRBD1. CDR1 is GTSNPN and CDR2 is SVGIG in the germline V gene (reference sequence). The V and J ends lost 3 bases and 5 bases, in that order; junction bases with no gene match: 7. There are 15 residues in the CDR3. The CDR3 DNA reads TGTGCCTGGAGCACCGGGACAGGGGACGATCAGCCCCAGCATTTT. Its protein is CAWSTGTGDDQPQHF. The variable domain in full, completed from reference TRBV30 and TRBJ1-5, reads SQTIHQWPATLVQPVGSPLSLECTVEGTSNPNLYWYRQAAGRGLQLLFYSVGIGQISSEVPQNLSASRPQDRQFILSSKKLLLSDSGFYLCAWSTGTGDDQPQHFGDGTRLSIL.

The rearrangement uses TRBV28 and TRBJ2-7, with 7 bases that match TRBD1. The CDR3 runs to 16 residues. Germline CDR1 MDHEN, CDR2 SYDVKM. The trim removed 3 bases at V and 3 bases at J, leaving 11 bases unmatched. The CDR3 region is CASSFPSTGQVYEQYF. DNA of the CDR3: TGTGCCAGCAGTTTCCCATCGACAGGGCAAGTCTACGAGCAGTACTTC.

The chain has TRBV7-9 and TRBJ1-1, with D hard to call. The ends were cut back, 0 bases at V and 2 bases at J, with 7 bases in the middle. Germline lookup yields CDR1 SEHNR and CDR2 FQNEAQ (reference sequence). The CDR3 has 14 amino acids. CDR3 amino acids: CASSLASVNTEAFF. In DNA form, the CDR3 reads TGTGCCAGCAGCTTAGCGTCCGTAAACACTGAAGCTTTCTTT.

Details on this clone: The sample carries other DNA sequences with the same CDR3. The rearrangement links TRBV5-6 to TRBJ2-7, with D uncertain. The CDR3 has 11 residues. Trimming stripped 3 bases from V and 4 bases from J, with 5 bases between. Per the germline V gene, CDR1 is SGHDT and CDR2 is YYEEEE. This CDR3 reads CASSSGYEQYF. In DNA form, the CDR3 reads TGTGCCAGCAGCTCCGGGTACGAGCAGTACTTC.

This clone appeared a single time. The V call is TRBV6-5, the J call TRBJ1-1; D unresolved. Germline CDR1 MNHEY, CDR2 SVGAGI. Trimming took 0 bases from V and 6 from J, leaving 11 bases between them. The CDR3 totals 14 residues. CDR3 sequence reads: CASSYSTDYAEAFF. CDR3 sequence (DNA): TGTGCCAGCAGTTACTCAACAGACTACGCTGAAGCTTTCTTT.

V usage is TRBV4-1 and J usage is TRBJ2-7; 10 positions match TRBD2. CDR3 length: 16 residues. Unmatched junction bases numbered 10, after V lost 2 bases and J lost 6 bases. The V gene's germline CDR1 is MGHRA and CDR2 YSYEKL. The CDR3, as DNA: TGCGCCAGCAGCCAAACTGCGGCTAGCGGGAGTTCCGAGCAGTACTTC. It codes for CASSQTAASGSSEQYF.

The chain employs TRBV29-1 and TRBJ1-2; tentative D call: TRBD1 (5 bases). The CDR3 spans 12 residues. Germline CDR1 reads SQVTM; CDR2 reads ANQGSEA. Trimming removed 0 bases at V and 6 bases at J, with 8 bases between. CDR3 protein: CSVEDLGDGYTF. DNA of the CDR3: TGCAGCGTTGAAGACTTGGGGGATGGCTACACCTTC. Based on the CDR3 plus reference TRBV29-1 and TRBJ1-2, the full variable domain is SAVISQKPSRDICQRGTSLTIQCQVDSQVTMMFWYRQQPGQSLTLIATANQGSEATYESGFVIDKFPISRPNLTFSTLTVSNMSPEDSSIYLCSVEDLGDGYTFGSGTRLTVV.

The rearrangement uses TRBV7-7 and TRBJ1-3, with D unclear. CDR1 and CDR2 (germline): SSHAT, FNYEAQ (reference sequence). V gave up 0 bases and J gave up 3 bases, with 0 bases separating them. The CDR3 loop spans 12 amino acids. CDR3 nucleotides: TGTGCCAGCAGCTTAGCTGGAAACACCATATATTTT. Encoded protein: CASSLAGNTIYF.

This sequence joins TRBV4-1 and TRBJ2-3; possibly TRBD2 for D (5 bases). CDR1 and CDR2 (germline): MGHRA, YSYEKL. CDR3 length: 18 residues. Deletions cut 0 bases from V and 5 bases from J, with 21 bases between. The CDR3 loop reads CASSQDQMGEGEKDTQYF. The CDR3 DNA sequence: TGCGCCAGCAGCCAAGATCAAATGGGTGAGGGAGAAAAAGATACGCAGTATTTT.

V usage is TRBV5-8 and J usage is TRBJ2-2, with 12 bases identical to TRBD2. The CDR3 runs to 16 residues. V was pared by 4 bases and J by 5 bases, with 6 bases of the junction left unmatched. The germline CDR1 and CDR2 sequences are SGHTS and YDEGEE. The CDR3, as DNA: TGTGCCAGCAGCCTTGGACTAGCGGGACCTACCGGGGAGCTGTTTTTT. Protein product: CASSLGLAGPTGELFF.

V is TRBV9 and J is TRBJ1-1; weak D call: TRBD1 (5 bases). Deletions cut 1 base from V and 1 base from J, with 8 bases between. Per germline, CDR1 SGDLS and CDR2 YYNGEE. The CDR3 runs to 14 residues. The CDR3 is CASSVLDRNTEAFF. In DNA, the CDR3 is TGTGCCAGCAGCGTATTAGACAGGAACACTGAAGCTTTCTTT.

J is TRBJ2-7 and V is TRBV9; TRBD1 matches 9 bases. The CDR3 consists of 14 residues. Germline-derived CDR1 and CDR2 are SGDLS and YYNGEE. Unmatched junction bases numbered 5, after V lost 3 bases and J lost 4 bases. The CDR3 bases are TGTGCCAGCAGCGGCGGGACAGGGAAGTACGAGCAGTACTTC. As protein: CASSGGTGKYEQYF.

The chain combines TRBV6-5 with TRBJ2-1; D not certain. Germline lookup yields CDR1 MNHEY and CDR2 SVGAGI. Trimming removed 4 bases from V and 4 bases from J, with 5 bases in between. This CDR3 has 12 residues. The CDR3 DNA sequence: TGTGCCAGCAGTTCCCTATACAATGAGCAGTTCTTC. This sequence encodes CASSSLYNEQFF.

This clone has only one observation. CDR3 residues: CATSRDYEVSDTQYF. The DNA of the CDR3 is TGTGCCACCAGCAGAGATTACGAGGTTTCAGATACGCAGTATTTT. The genes are TRBV15 and TRBJ2-3; no firm D call. The CDR3 is 15 amino acids. Germline V gene sequence: CDR1 LNHNV, CDR2 YYDKDF (reference sequence). The V end was cut by 0 bases, the J end by 4 bases, with 11 bases between. Complete variable domain (other parts from reference TRBV15 and TRBJ2-3): DAMVIQNPRYQVTQFGKPVTLSCSQTLNHNVMYWYQQKSSQAPKLLFHYYDKDFNNEADTPDNFQSRRPNTSFCFLDIRSPGLGDTAMYLCATSRDYEVSDTQYFGPGTRLTVL.

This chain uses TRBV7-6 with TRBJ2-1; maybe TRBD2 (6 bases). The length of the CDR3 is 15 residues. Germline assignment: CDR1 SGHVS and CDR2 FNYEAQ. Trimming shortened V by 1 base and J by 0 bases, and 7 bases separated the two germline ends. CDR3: CASSLGGASYNEQFF. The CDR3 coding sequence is TGTGCCAGCAGCTTAGGCGGGGCCTCCTACAATGAGCAGTTCTTC.

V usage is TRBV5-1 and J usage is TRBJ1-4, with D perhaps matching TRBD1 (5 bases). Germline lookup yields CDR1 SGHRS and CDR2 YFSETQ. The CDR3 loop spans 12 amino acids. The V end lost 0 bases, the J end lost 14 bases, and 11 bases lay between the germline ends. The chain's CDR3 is CASSLGYGGLFF. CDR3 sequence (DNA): TGCGCCAGCAGCTTGGGTTATGGGGGTCTGTTTTTT.

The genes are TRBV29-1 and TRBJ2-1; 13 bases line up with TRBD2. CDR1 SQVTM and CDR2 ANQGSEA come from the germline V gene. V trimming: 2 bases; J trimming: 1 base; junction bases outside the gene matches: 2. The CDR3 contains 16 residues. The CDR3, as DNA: TGCAGCGTTGAAACTAGCGGGAGGGTGTCCTACAATGAGCAGTTCTTC. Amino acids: CSVETSGRVSYNEQFF.

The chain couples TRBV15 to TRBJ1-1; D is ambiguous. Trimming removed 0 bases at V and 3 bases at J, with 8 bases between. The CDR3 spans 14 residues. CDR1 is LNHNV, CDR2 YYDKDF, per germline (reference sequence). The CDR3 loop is CATSRDRADTEAFF. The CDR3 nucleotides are TGTGCCACCAGCAGAGATCGTGCCGACACTGAAGCTTTCTTT.

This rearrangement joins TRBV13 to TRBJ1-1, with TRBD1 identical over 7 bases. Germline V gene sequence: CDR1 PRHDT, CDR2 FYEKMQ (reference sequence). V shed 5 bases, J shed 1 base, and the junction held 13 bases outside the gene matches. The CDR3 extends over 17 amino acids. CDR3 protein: CASSPYKLQGWNTEAFF. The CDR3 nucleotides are TGTGCCAGCAGCCCTTATAAATTACAGGGGTGGAACACTGAAGCTTTCTTT.

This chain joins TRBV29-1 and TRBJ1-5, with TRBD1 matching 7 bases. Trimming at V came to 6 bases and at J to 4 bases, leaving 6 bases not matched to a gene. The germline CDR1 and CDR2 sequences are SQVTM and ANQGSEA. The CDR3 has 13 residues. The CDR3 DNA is TGCAGCGTCCGGGACAGCCAGAATCAGCCCCAGCATTTT. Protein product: CSVRDSQNQPQHF.

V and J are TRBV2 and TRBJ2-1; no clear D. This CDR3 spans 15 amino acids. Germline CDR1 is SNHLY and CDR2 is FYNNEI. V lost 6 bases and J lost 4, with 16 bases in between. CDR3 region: CASRNTHARYNEQFF. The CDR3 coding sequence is TGTGCCAGCAGAAATACACACGCAAGGTACAATGAGCAGTTCTTC.

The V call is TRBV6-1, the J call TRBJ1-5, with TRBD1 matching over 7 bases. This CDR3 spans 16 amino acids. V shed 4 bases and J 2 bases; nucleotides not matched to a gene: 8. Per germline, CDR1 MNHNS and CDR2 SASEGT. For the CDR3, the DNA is TGTGCCAGCAGTGGAGGACAGGTATTAGGCAATCAGCCCCAGCATTTT. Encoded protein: CASSGGQVLGNQPQHF.